What follows is one T cell receptor beta chain and its context. Antigen: not known. The sample contains more than one DNA sequence encoding this CDR3. The V gene's germline CDR1 is MNHEY and CDR2 SVGAGI. After removal of 2 bases from V and 4 bases from J, the junction contained 0 bases not matched to a gene. The CDR3 spans 13 residues. 60 Vbeta and 13 Jbeta primers were used in PCR. Using immunoSEQ multiplex PCR, the repertoire was profiled, and TCRdb retains in-frame clones only, with some absent. The table includes approximately 93,000 clones, around 73% detected once. The data originate from a study of cytomegalovirus exposure and HLA in healthy donors. About the study: Early on, a data release was issued that held roughly 80 million unique TCRs from HLA-typed donors. Findings and limits, study-wide: The presence/absence work took it that sequencing depth was about the same across donors.

What was sequenced was PBMCs. The source is a woman between 40 and 50 years old in good health and CMV-seronegative. The rearrangement links TRBV6-5 to TRBJ2-3, with TRBD2 matching over 7 bases. The CDR3 DNA reads as TGTGCCAGCAGTTACGGGGGGGCAGATACGCAGTATTTT. Translation: CASSYGGADTQYF.